A single sample gave rise to the 30 T cell receptor beta chains below, sequenced in a study of T cell repertoires in cytomegalovirus infection. TCRdb redid the calling of the reads with MiXCR, one entry per CDR3 protein. The data show approximately 730,000 distinct CDR3 sequences, 30% to 40% seen once. Which antigens these TCRs recognize remains unknown. Sequenced material: cultured PBMCs, taken from culture after CMV antigen stimulation. These receptors came from a human donor in good health (CMV status not recorded). Some clones in this sample may be carry-over from other donors' samples.

This clonotype turned up a few times. This chain joins TRBV28 and TRBJ1-2, with TRBD1 matching 9 bases. Germline CDR1 reads MDHEN; CDR2 reads SYDVKM. Unmatched junction bases numbered 3, after V lost 7 bases and J lost 3 bases. There are 13 residues in the CDR3. CDR3 region: CASTGQGHYGYTF. Here the CDR3 DNA reads TGTGCCAGCACGGGACAGGGTCACTATGGCTACACCTTC.

This clonotype has a handful of counts. V usage is TRBV19 and J usage is TRBJ2-7; D unclear. CDR3 size: 10 residues. Trimming took 5 bases from V and 5 from J, leaving 4 bases between them. Per the germline V gene, CDR1 is LNHDA and CDR2 is SQIVND (reference sequence). The CDR3 loop is CASSGDEQYF. The CDR3 region has the DNA TGTGCCAGTAGTGGGGACGAGCAGTACTTC. The full variable domain, in which reference TRBV19 and TRBJ2-7 provide the parts outside the CDR3, is DGGITQSPKYLFRKEGQNVTLSCEQNLNHDAMYWYRQDPGQGLRLIYYSQIVNDFQKGDIAEGYSVSREKKESFPLTVTSAQKNPTAFYLCASSGDEQYFGPGTRLTVT.

The chain uses TRBV7-9 and TRBJ2-4, with 12 bases aligning to TRBD2. With 10 bases clipped from V and 7 bases from J, the junction kept 5 bases outside the gene matches. Germline V CDR1 and CDR2: SEHNR, FQNEAQ (reference sequence). This CDR3 spans 13 amino acids. CDR3 loop: CATSLAGGNIQYF. The CDR3 DNA follows: TGTGCCACCTCGCTAGCGGGAGGGAACATTCAGTACTTC. Full variable domain (missing parts from reference TRBV7-9 and TRBJ2-4): DTGVSQNPRHKITKRGQNVTFRCDPISEHNRLYWYRQTLGQGPEFLTYFQNEAQLEKSRLLSDRFSAERPKGSFSTLEIQRTEQGDSAMYLCATSLAGGNIQYFGAGTRLSVL.

This clonotype has a handful of counts. The CDR3, as DNA: TGTGCCAGCAGTCCTCGGCGGGGGGCGCACACCGGGGAGCTGTTTTTT. Encoded protein: CASSPRRGAHTGELFF. The rearrangement uses TRBV12-3 or TRBV12-4 and TRBJ2-2; 8 nucleotides match TRBD2. This CDR3 has 16 residues. The junction had 8 bases not matched to a gene; V was cut back by 5 bases and J by 3 bases.

In its sample, this clonotype was seen a few times. This chain joins TRBV7-6 and TRBJ2-3, with TRBD1 as a possible D gene (6 bases). This CDR3 comprises 14 residues. Germline V gene sequence: CDR1 SGHVS, CDR2 FNYEAQ. V dropped 2 bases and J dropped 5 bases, with 11 bases sitting between them. DNA of the CDR3: TGTGCCAGCAGCTTAAATGACAGGCAAGATACGCAGTATTTT. It encodes CASSLNDRQDTQYF.

The gene calls are TRBV6-2 or TRBV6-3 and TRBJ2-1; no clear D. The CDR3 extends over 15 amino acids. The germline V gene has CDR1 MNHEY and CDR2 SVGEGT. The V end was cut by 8 bases, the J end by 2 bases, with 16 bases between. CDR3 bases: TGTGCCAGCGGGTCCAGACATGCGCCCTACAATGAGCAGTTCTTC. Residues: CASGSRHAPYNEQFF.

This clonotype was counted ten times or more. The chain carries TRBV7-2 and TRBJ2-7, with D perhaps TRBD1 (7 bases). Looked up from germline, CDR1 is SGHTA and CDR2 is FQGNSA. Trimming cost V 3 bases and J 7 bases, with 10 bases left between them. The length of the CDR3 is 12 residues. The chain's CDR3 is CASSFQGGEQYF. The CDR3 region has the DNA TGTGCCAGCAGCTTTCAGGGGGGAGAGCAGTACTTC.

The chain couples TRBV7-2 to TRBJ2-1; D is unclear. Trimming took 3 bases from V and 0 from J, leaving 6 bases between them. CDR1 is SGHTA, CDR2 FQGNSA, per germline. This CDR3 comprises 14 residues. The CDR3 sequence is CASSFTISYNEQFF. The CDR3 nucleotides read TGTGCCAGCAGCTTCACTATCTCCTACAATGAGCAGTTCTTC.

J is TRBJ1-4 and V is TRBV6-5; 7 nucleotides align to TRBD1. Unmatched junction bases numbered 7, after V lost 5 bases and J lost 7 bases. The length of the CDR3 is 14 residues. Germline V gene data show CDR1 as MNHEY and CDR2 as SVGAGI. The CDR3, as DNA: TGTGCCAGCAGTGTCGGAGGGGGCGGTGAAAAACTGTTTTTT. It yields the protein CASSVGGGGEKLFF.

This clonotype was detected many times. The chain combines TRBV7-2 with TRBJ2-7, with TRBD1 matching 12 bases. Germline CDR1 is SGHTA and CDR2 is FQGNSA. The CDR3 is made up of 12 amino acids. Germline trimming cut 8 bases from V and 7 bases from J; bases unmatched to any gene: 3. Written as DNA, the CDR3 is TGTGCCAGCGGGACAGGGGGCGGGGAGCAGTACTTC. Protein: CASGTGGGEQYF. Filled out from reference TRBV7-2 and TRBJ2-7, the complete variable domain reads GAGVSQSPSNKVTEKGKDVELRCDPISGHTALYWYRQSLGQGLEFLIYFQGNSAPDKSGLPSDRFSAERTGGSVSTLTIQRTQQEDSAVYLCASGTGGGEQYFGPGTRLTVT.

This chain links TRBV5-1 with TRBJ2-2; D possibly corresponds to TRBD1 (5 bases). Germline V gives CDR1 SGHRS, CDR2 YFSETQ. Trimming took off 4 bases at V and 5 bases at J, with 15 bases between the two ends. CDR3 length equals 15 residues. DNA of the CDR3: TGCGCCAGCAGCCTTATGGACACCTTTACCGGGGAGCTGTTTTTT. Translation gives CASSLMDTFTGELFF.

The chain has TRBV19 and TRBJ1-2; unclear D gene. Germline-derived CDR1 and CDR2 are LNHDA and SQIVND (reference sequence). V lost 6 bases to trimming and J lost 3 bases, with 14 bases between them. This CDR3 region has 14 residues. CDR3 region: CASRGVGGDYGYTF. The CDR3, as DNA: TGTGCCAGTAGGGGAGTAGGAGGCGACTATGGCTACACCTTC.

The chain joins TRBV5-6 to TRBJ1-2; D is perhaps TRBD1 (5 bases). The CDR3 runs 16 residues. V was clipped by 1 base and J by 3 bases, with 16 bases between them. Germline V lookup: CDR1 SGHDT, CDR2 YYEEEE. The CDR3 loop is CASSLIQPGGDYGYTF. In DNA, the CDR3 is TGTGCCAGCAGCTTGATTCAACCCGGGGGTGACTATGGCTACACCTTC.

The V gene is TRBV10-3, the J gene TRBJ2-6, with D unresolved. There are 14 residues in the CDR3. The V end was cut by 4 bases, the J end by 0 bases, with 4 bases between. In germline, CDR1 is ENHRY, CDR2 SYGVKD. CDR3 loop: CAISVSSGANVLTF. CDR3 in DNA: TGTGCCATCAGTGTGAGCTCTGGGGCCAACGTCCTGACTTTC.

The V call is TRBV10-3, the J call TRBJ1-1; D might be TRBD1 (5 bases). V was shortened by 3 bases and J by 11 bases, with 13 bases between the two germline ends. Germline V CDR1 and CDR2: ENHRY, SYGVKD. CDR3 length: 12 residues. This chain's CDR3 is CAISEPGTSAFF. CDR3 DNA sequence: TGTGCCATCAGTGAACCTGGGACGAGTGCTTTCTTT.

This clonotype showed up many times. The chain combines TRBV7-2 with TRBJ2-1; TRBD2 aligns across 15 bases. The length of the CDR3 is 15 residues. The V segment lost 5 bases and the J segment 9 bases; nucleotides outside the gene matches: 5. Looked up from germline, CDR1 is SGHTA and CDR2 is FQGNSA. CDR3 sequence: CASSRGTSGRTEQFF. The CDR3 region has the DNA TGTGCCAGCAGCCGAGGGACTAGCGGGAGGACTGAGCAGTTCTTC.

This clonotype was observed once. The chain carries TRBV12-3 or TRBV12-4 and TRBJ2-7, with D possibly being TRBD1 (5 bases). The V and J ends lost 6 bases and 3 bases respectively, with 12 bases between them. The CDR3 spans 13 residues. The CDR3 loop reads CASSQPTDYEQYF. DNA for the CDR3: TGTGCCAGCAGCCAGCCGACAGACTACGAGCAGTACTTC.

This clonotype has only a few counts. V and J are TRBV7-6 and TRBJ1-3; D possibly corresponds to TRBD1 (5 bases). This CDR3 region has 12 residues. The germline gives CDR1 SGHVS, CDR2 FNYEAQ. V was pared by 8 bases and J by 4 bases, with 9 bases between. As DNA, the CDR3 is TGTGCCAGCGGTCGACAGGGAAACACCATATATTTT. It translates to CASGRQGNTIYF.

In its sample, this clonotype was seen a few times. The chain joins TRBV4-3 to TRBJ2-3, with a possible D match to TRBD1 (6 bases). The CDR3 consists of 14 residues. Per the germline V gene, CDR1 is LGHNA and CDR2 is YSLEER. Between the trimmed V and J ends, which lost 4 bases and 6 bases, there was a span of 14 bases. As DNA, the CDR3 is TGCGCCAGCAGCCCCCTAGGGGGTATGGATACGCAGTATTTT. It translates to CASSPLGGMDTQYF.

For the CDR3, the DNA is TGTGCCACCAAGGGGGGACAGGGGAACGAGCAGTACTTC. As protein: CATKGGQGNEQYF. The chain has TRBV5-4 and TRBJ2-7; 10 bases align to TRBD1. CDR3 length: 13 residues. V shed 9 bases and J 5 bases; nucleotides not matched to a gene: 8. Looked up from germline, CDR1 is SGHNT and CDR2 is YYREEE (reference sequence).

There are a few counts of this clonotype. The J gene is TRBJ1-5, the V gene TRBV2; tentatively, D is TRBD1 (5 bases). Germline V gene data show CDR1 as SNHLY and CDR2 as FYNNEI. Trimming pared 4 bases from V and 0 bases from J, leaving 7 bases between. The CDR3 is 14 residues long. CDR3 in DNA: TGTGCCAGCAGTGCGACAGTTAGCAATCAGCCCCAGCATTTT. Translation gives CASSATVSNQPQHF.

The chain is built from TRBV20-1 and TRBJ2-1, with 7 bases identical to TRBD1. Germline V gene sequence: CDR1 DFQATT, CDR2 SNEGSKA (reference sequence). V was clipped by 7 bases and J by 7 bases; unmatched bases: 7. This CDR3 has 12 amino acids. The CDR3 nucleotides are TGCAGTGGCGACAGGGATCAGAATGAGCAGTTCTTC. Protein product: CSGDRDQNEQFF.

The chain links TRBV7-8 to TRBJ2-7; TRBD2 aligns across 8 bases. CDR1 is SGHVS and CDR2 is FQNEAQ in the germline V gene. V shed 5 bases and J 6 bases; nucleotides not matched to a gene: 15. The CDR3 spans 16 residues. CDR3 residues: CASSLTRPGGGAEQYF. The CDR3 bases are TGTGCCAGCAGCCTAACGCGACCGGGGGGGGGCGCCGAGCAGTACTTC.

This clonotype was counted many times. The chain links TRBV7-2 to TRBJ2-3; D remains unclear. The germline gives CDR1 SGHTA, CDR2 FQGNSA. Trimming cost V 3 bases and J 3 bases, with 10 bases left between them. The CDR3 consists of 14 residues. For the CDR3, the DNA is TGTGCCAGCAGCTTGGAACTGGGAACAGATACGCAGTATTTT. It translates to CASSLELGTDTQYF.

This clonotype has a handful of counts. The V and J genes are TRBV28 and TRBJ1-2; D is unclear. The ends were cut back, 5 bases at V and 2 bases at J, with 15 bases in the middle. In germline, CDR1 is MDHEN, CDR2 SYDVKM. The CDR3 extends over 15 amino acids. CDR3 bases: TGTGCCAGCAGTCGACCCGGGCTCGGGAACTATGGCTACACCTTC. This translates into CASSRPGLGNYGYTF.

In this sample, this clonotype turned up a few times. The genes are TRBV7-9 and TRBJ1-3, with D unresolved. The CDR3 runs to 15 residues. Germline CDR1 is SEHNR and CDR2 is FQNEAQ (reference sequence). Trimming removed 5 bases at V and 0 bases at J, with 11 bases between. In nucleotides, the CDR3 is TGTGCCAGCAGCCCCCGATACTCCTCTGGAAACACCATATATTTT. It is translated as CASSPRYSSGNTIYF. Full variable domain (remainder filled in from reference TRBV7-9 and TRBJ1-3): DTGVSQNPRHKITKRGQNVTFRCDPISEHNRLYWYRQTLGQGPEFLTYFQNEAQLEKSRLLSDRFSAERPKGSFSTLEIQRTEQGDSAMYLCASSPRYSSGNTIYFGEGSWLTVV.

This clonotype was observed once. The rearrangement links TRBV6-6 to TRBJ2-1; possibly TRBD1 or TRBD2 for D (5 bases each). The length of the CDR3 is 16 residues. The germline V gene has CDR1 MNHNY and CDR2 SVGAGI (reference sequence). Trimming removed 2 bases from V and 0 bases from J, with 11 bases in between. DNA of the CDR3: TGTGCCAGCAGTTACACCGGGACCTACTCCTACAATGAGCAGTTCTTC. This gives the protein CASSYTGTYSYNEQFF.

This clonotype has only a few counts. The chain carries TRBV11-2 and TRBJ1-1; maybe TRBD1 (6 bases). This CDR3 spans 14 amino acids. V shed 6 bases and J shed 4 bases, with 15 bases lying between them. Germline V CDR1 and CDR2: SGHAT, FQNNGV. The CDR3 DNA reads as TGTGCCAGCAGGCCAGGGGCCTCGGGCACTGAAGCTTTCTTT. Its protein is CASRPGASGTEAFF.

This clonotype has a count of ten or more. The chain couples TRBV7-2 to TRBJ1-3; D gene ambiguous. Germline V gene sequence: CDR1 SGHTA, CDR2 FQGNSA. This CDR3 contains 13 residues. Trimming pared 5 bases from V and 2 bases from J, leaving 7 bases between. CDR3 amino acids: CASSPRTGNTIYF. The CDR3 bases are TGTGCCAGCAGCCCACGGACTGGAAACACCATATATTTT.

V is TRBV2 and J is TRBJ2-3, with D perhaps matching TRBD2 (5 bases). CDR1 is SNHLY and CDR2 is FYNNEI in the germline V gene. The length of the CDR3 is 12 residues. Trimming left V 4 bases short and J 5 bases short, with 7 bases between. The CDR3 DNA follows: TGTGCCAGCAGTGCCCGGGGAGATACGCAGTATTTT. This codes for CASSARGDTQYF. Variable domain in full (rest from reference TRBV2 and TRBJ2-3): EPEVTQTPSHQVTQMGQEVILRCVPISNHLYFYWYRQILGQKVEFLVSFYNNEISEKSEIFDDQFSVERPDGSNFTLKIRSTKLEDSAMYFCASSARGDTQYFGPGTRLTVL.